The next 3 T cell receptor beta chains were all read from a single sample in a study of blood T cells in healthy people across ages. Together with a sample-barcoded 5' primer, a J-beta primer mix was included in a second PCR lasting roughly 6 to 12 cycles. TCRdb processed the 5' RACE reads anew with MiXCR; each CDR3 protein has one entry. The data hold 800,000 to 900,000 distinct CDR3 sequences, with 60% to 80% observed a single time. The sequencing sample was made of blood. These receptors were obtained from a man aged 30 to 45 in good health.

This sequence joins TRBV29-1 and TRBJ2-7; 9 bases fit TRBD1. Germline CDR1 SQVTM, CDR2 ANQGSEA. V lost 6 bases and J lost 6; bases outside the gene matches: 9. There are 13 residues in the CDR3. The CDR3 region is CSVSTGGRGEQYF. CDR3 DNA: TGCAGCGTGTCGACAGGGGGAAGGGGCGAGCAGTACTTC.

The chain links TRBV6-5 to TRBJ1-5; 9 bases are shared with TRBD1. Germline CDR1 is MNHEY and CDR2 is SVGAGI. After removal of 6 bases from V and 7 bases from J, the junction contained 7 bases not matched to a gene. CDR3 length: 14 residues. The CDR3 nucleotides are TGTGCCAGCAGCCGACCGGGACAGGGACAGCCCCAGCATTTT. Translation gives CASSRPGQGQPQHF.

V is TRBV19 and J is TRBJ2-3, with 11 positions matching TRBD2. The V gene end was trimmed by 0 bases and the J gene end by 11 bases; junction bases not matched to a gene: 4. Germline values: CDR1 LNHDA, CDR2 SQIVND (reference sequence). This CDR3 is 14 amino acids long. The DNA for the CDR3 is TGTGCCAGTAGTATAGATGGAACTAGCGGGGGGCAGTATTTT. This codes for CASSIDGTSGGQYF.